Listed below are T cell receptor beta chains from one sample, sequenced in a study of T cells in Graves' hyperthyroidism and ophthalmopathy. TCRdb processed the multiplex PCR reads anew with MiXCR; each CDR3 protein has one entry. The sample carries nearly 600,000 distinct CDR3 sequences, 12% to 15% recorded once. What was sequenced was blood. These receptors all stem from a woman between 18 and 29 years old with Graves' ophthalmopathy. Both conserved end residues are part of each CDR3. The D gene is left open where the match is weak. The size field is filled for only some rows; it gives once, few, many or a size class.

J gene,clone size,V gene,D gene,CDR3 DNA,CDR3 protein
TRBJ1-1,few,TRBV20-1,-,TGCAGTGCTTATGGGGAGGTGAACACTGAAGCTTTCTTT,CSAYGEVNTEAFF
TRBJ1-4,-,TRBV10-3,-,TGTGCCATCACGGCAGGCGAGAATGAAAAACTGTTTTTT,CAITAGENEKLFF
TRBJ2-1,many,TRBV11-3,TRBD2,TGTGCCAGCAGCTCAAGACTAGCGGGAGAGGGTGAGCAGTTCTTC,CASSSRLAGEGEQFF
TRBJ2-2,many,TRBV11-2,-,TGTGCCAGCAGCCCAGGGGGGAAAACCGGGGAGCTGTTTTTT,CASSPGGKTGELFF
TRBJ1-5,few,TRBV18,-,TGTGCCAGCTCACCACCCTCGGGGCCCCGTAATCAGCCCCAGCATTTT,CASSPPSGPRNQPQHF
TRBJ2-1,many,TRBV18,-,TGTGCCAGCTCACCACTAGAAACAGCCACTACCGGCGAGTTCTTC,CASSPLETATTGEFF
TRBJ2-7,-,TRBV30,TRBD2,TGTGCCTGGAGTCGTCACCTTATAGCGGGAGCCAACTACGAGCAGTACTTC,CAWSRHLIAGANYEQYF
TRBJ2-5,few,TRBV5-1,-,TGCGCCAGCAGAAATGAGTGGGGGGAGACCCAGTACTTC,CASRNEWGETQYF
TRBJ1-3,many,TRBV28,TRBD1,TGTGCCAGCAGACGAAGGGGGACAGCCTTCTCTGGAAACACCATATATTTT,CASRRRGTAFSGNTIYF
TRBJ2-1,few,TRBV10-3,-,TGTGCCATCAGTGAGTCGAAGGCCGCCAACAATGAGCAGTTCTTC,CAISESKAANNEQFF
TRBJ2-5,-,TRBV6-1,-,TGTGCCAGCAGTGAACCCCCCGGGGCAGGGGAGACCCAGTACTTC,CASSEPPGAGETQYF
TRBJ2-4,-,TRBV9,TRBD2,TGTGCCAGCAGCACTCGAGGACTAGCGGGAAACATTCAGTACTTC,CASSTRGLAGNIQYF
TRBJ1-1,many,TRBV7-2,TRBD1,TGTGCCAGCAGCCCCCGGGACAGGATACAGCTTACTGAAGCTTTCTTT,CASSPRDRIQLTEAFF
TRBJ2-3,-,TRBV24-1,-,TGTGCCACCAGTGACCACCAGGATAACACAGATACGCAGTATTTT,CATSDHQDNTDTQYF
TRBJ1-5,-,TRBV20-1,-,TGCAGTGCTAGAGACCCGGGGCGGGAGCCCCAGCATTTT,CSARDPGREPQHF
TRBJ2-1,-,TRBV5-6,TRBD1,TGTGCCAGCAGCTTAAGACAGGGCCATAGGTTATCCTACAATGAGCAGTTCTTC,CASSLRQGHRLSYNEQFF
TRBJ2-1,few,TRBV7-9,TRBD1,TGTGCCAGCAGCTTAGGGAGAGGACAGGTCTACAGTGAGCAGTTCTTC,CASSLGRGQVYSEQFF
TRBJ2-2,-,TRBV10-2,TRBD2,TGCGCCAGCAGTGAGGGACTAGCGGGAGGGCAGGGCACCGGGGAGCTGTTTTTT,CASSEGLAGGQGTGELFF
TRBJ2-1,few,TRBV9,-,TGTGCCAGCAGTGGGGCGCGGGTAGGGTGGGAGCAGTTCTTC,CASSGARVGWEQFF
TRBJ2-1,many,TRBV15,-,TGTGCCACCAGCAGAGATCTCGACTACTACAATGAGCAGTTCTTC,CATSRDLDYYNEQFF
TRBJ1-3,many,TRBV27,-,TGTGCCAGCAGTTTTTCAGGAATTGGAAACACCATATATTTT,CASSFSGIGNTIYF
TRBJ1-1,-,TRBV28,TRBD1,TGTGCCAGCAGTGAACCGGGACAGGGGTTGAACACTGAAGCTTTCTTT,CASSEPGQGLNTEAFF
TRBJ2-1,many,TRBV6-1,TRBD2,TGTGCCAGCAGTTATATTGGAGCGGGAGGGCCGAGTAATGAGCAGTTCTTC,CASSYIGAGGPSNEQFF
TRBJ2-7,many,TRBV7-2,-,TGTGCCAGCAGCCTCGGGTGGGGGAGCTCCTACGAGCAGTACTTC,CASSLGWGSSYEQYF
TRBJ2-7,many,TRBV9,TRBD1,TGTGCCAGCAGCGGGGGGACAGGGATGGGCTCCTACGAGCAGTACTTC,CASSGGTGMGSYEQYF
TRBJ1-3,few,TRBV7-2,-,TGTGCCAGCAGCTTCAGGGCCTTCCCCTCTGGAAACACCATATATTTT,CASSFRAFPSGNTIYF
TRBJ1-1,-,TRBV12-3/TRBV12-4,-,TGTGCCAACAGTTTAAAGTACACTGAAGCTTTCTTT,CANSLKYTEAFF
TRBJ2-1,-,TRBV30,TRBD2,TGTGCCTGGACTGAGACTAGCGGGATTTACAATGAGCAGTTCTTC,CAWTETSGIYNEQFF
TRBJ2-7,few,TRBV20-1,TRBD2,TGCAGTGCTAGGGGCGGGAGGGCCGTGGACGAGCAGTACTTC,CSARGGRAVDEQYF
TRBJ2-1,many,TRBV6-6,-,TGTGCCAGCAGTTACTCAACGGGACCTTCGCAGTTCTTC,CASSYSTGPSQFF
TRBJ1-5,many,TRBV12-3/TRBV12-4,TRBD1,TGTGCCAGCATCGGGACAGGGGGTCACCAGCCCCAGCATTTT,CASIGTGGHQPQHF
TRBJ2-7,-,TRBV6-9,TRBD2,TGTGCCAGCAGTTCAACAAGACTAGCGGGAGGGCCGAAATCCTACGAGCAGTACTTC,CASSSTRLAGGPKSYEQYF